The 8 T cell receptor beta chains presented below share a single source sample, sequenced in a study of neoadjuvant anti-PD-1 for oral cavity cancer. Produced via immunoSEQ multiplex PCR; TCRdb's table is partial and in-frame only. The table lists over 60,000 clones, roughly nine tenths of them singletons. Time point defined: after neoadjuvant nivolumab, at surgical resection. This specimen was PBMCs, taken after nivolumab (anti-PD-1) treatment. The receptor set was obtained from a person between 40 and 79 years old with oral cavity squamous cell carcinoma.

In this sample, this clone turned up a few times. This chain joins TRBV30 and TRBJ1-5; tentatively, D is TRBD1 (6 bases). From germline, CDR1 is GTSNPN and CDR2 SVGIG (reference sequence). The V gene lost 8 bases and the J gene lost 6 bases, with 17 bases spanning the gap. The CDR3 has 13 residues. In DNA, the CDR3 is TGTGCCCACAGCCGGCAGGGGAGTCAGCCCCAGCATTTT. Its translation is CAHSRQGSQPQHF. The variable domain in full, with the rest retrieved from reference TRBV30 and TRBJ1-5, is SQTIHQWPATLVQPVGSPLSLECTVEGTSNPNLYWYRQAAGRGLQLLFYSVGIGQISSEVPQNLSASRPQDRQFILSSKKLLLSDSGFYLCAHSRQGSQPQHFGDGTRLSIL.

The rearrangement joins TRBV7-6 to TRBJ1-6; D possibly corresponds to TRBD1 (5 bases). Trimming pared 6 bases from V and 7 bases from J, leaving 16 bases between. Germline loops: CDR1 SGHVS, CDR2 FNYEAQ. CDR3 length: 15 amino acids. In nucleotides, the CDR3 is TGTGCCAGCAGACCGTTAGGGACCGCGAATTCACCCCTCCACTTT. Translation gives CASRPLGTANSPLHF.

This chain links TRBV4-1 with TRBJ1-2; tentatively, D is TRBD1 (5 bases). V was pared by 0 bases and J by 2 bases, with 13 bases between. This CDR3 is built from 16 residues. Germline lookup yields CDR1 MGHRA and CDR2 YSYEKL. The CDR3 DNA reads as TGCGCCAGCAGCCAAGAGGAGGGGCGGGGGAACTATGGCTACACCTTC. It is translated as CASSQEEGRGNYGYTF.

DNA of the CDR3: TGTGCCAGCAGCCTTGGGGGGACAGGGGGCGAGCAGTACTTC. Its translation: CASSLGGTGGEQYF. The V gene is TRBV27, the J gene TRBJ2-7, with 11 bases matching TRBD1. Trimming cost V 6 bases and J 6 bases; bases outside gene matches: 7. This CDR3 has 14 amino acids. Germline V gene lookup returns CDR1 MNHEY and CDR2 SMNVEV (reference sequence).

The chain has TRBV15 and TRBJ1-1; the D is unclear. Germline CDR1 LNHNV, CDR2 YYDKDF (reference sequence). Trimming removed 5 bases at V and 0 bases at J, with 7 bases between. This CDR3 spans 13 amino acids. CDR3 coding DNA: TGTGCCACCAGCGCCCGGATGAACACTGAAGCTTTCTTT. As protein: CATSARMNTEAFF.

The chain joins TRBV10-3 to TRBJ1-5, with TRBD1 matching over 8 bases. Trimming took 0 bases from V and 3 from J; bases not matched to a gene: 4. The CDR3 sequence is 16 residues long. Looked up from germline, CDR1 is ENHRY and CDR2 is SYGVKD. CDR3 bases: TGTGCCATCAGTGAGTCGACAGGGGCGATCAATCAGCCCCAGCATTTT. Translating it yields CAISESTGAINQPQHF.

The chain joins TRBV4-2 to TRBJ2-5; 14 positions match TRBD2. The V gene's germline CDR1 is LGHNA and CDR2 YNFKEQ. The CDR3 is 16 amino acids. With V trimmed by 1 base and J by 4 bases, 2 bases remained unmatched. CDR3 residues: CASSQGLAGGLETQYF. DNA for the CDR3: TGTGCCAGCAGCCAAGGACTAGCGGGGGGGCTAGAGACCCAGTACTTC.

The chain couples TRBV19 to TRBJ1-5, with 7 nucleotides matching TRBD1. CDR3 size: 18 residues. Germline CDR1 is LNHDA and CDR2 is SQIVND (reference sequence). The V gene end was trimmed by 5 bases and the J gene end by 1 base; junction bases not matched to a gene: 14. The CDR3 DNA reads TGTGCCAGTAGTTCCTCCCGAGTAGACAGGGCGAGCAATCAGCCCCAGCATTTT. It yields the protein CASSSSRVDRASNQPQHF.